Presented here are 20 T cell receptor beta chains from one specimen sequenced in a study of control samples from healthy donors and cancer patients. Profiling relied on immunoSEQ multiplex PCR, and the TCRdb table lists in-frame clones only, not all of them. The data contain 110,000 to 150,000 clones, 91% of them singletons. The specimen was blood. The receptors originated from a young man in good health.

The chain recombines TRBV29-1 with TRBJ1-1; D remains unclear. The V and J ends lost 0 bases and 4 bases respectively, with 6 bases between them. The germline V gene encodes CDR1 SQVTM and CDR2 ANQGSEA. The CDR3 extends over 12 amino acids. CDR3 DNA sequence: TGCAGCGTTGAAGATGGAGGCACTGAAGCTTTCTTT. As protein: CSVEDGGTEAFF.

This chain links TRBV10-1 with TRBJ2-7; tentatively, D is TRBD1 or TRBD2 (5 bases each). V was cut by 5 bases and J by 0 bases, with 14 bases left in between. From germline, CDR1 is WNHNN and CDR2 SYGVQD (reference sequence). CDR3 length equals 15 residues. The chain's CDR3 is CASSPGAGSSYEQYF. The CDR3, as DNA: TGCGCCAGCAGTCCCGGGGCGGGCAGCTCCTACGAGCAGTACTTC.

This chain connects TRBV5-1 to TRBJ2-3; TRBD2 aligns across 12 bases. CDR1 and CDR2 (germline): SGHRS, YFSETQ. V gave up 3 bases and J gave up 0 bases; unmatched junction bases: 2. The CDR3 has 16 amino acids. CDR3 protein: CASSWTSGASTDTQYF. CDR3 nucleotide sequence: TGCGCCAGCAGCTGGACTAGCGGGGCGAGCACAGATACGCAGTATTTT. Full variable domain (outside the CDR3, taken from reference TRBV5-1 and TRBJ2-3): KAGVTQTPRYLIKTRGQQVTLSCSPISGHRSVSWYQQTPGQGLQFLFEYFSETQRNKGNFPGRFSGRQFSNSRSEMNVSTLELGDSALYLCASSWTSGASTDTQYFGPGTRLTVL.

The chain uses TRBV28 and TRBJ1-1; 7 positions agree with TRBD1. Trimming removed 5 bases from V and 1 base from J; junction bases left unmatched: 10. This CDR3 region has 16 residues. Germline V gene data show CDR1 as MDHEN and CDR2 as SYDVKM. The CDR3 nucleotides read TGTGCCAGCAGTGGGGACAGTCGGGGCACGAACACTGAAGCTTTCTTT. This translates into CASSGDSRGTNTEAFF.

V is TRBV18 and J is TRBJ1-2; TRBD1 agrees at 10 bases. Per the germline V gene, CDR1 is KGHSH and CDR2 is LQKENI. This CDR3 is 16 amino acids long. The V segment lost 3 bases and the J segment 7 bases; nucleotides outside the gene matches: 11. Here the CDR3 reads CASSPSRDRGPGGYTF. The CDR3 DNA follows: TGTGCCAGCTCACCCTCCCGGGACAGGGGCCCCGGTGGCTACACCTTC.

The chain recombines TRBV29-1 with TRBJ1-6; possibly TRBD1 for D (5 bases). The CDR3 sequence is 14 residues long. From germline, CDR1 is SQVTM and CDR2 ANQGSEA. The V end lost 5 bases, the J end lost 8 bases, and 16 bases lay between the germline ends. The CDR3 protein is CSVTTGTLDSPLHF. The CDR3 DNA follows: TGCAGCGTTACTACCGGGACTTTGGATTCACCCCTCCACTTT. Based on the CDR3 plus reference TRBV29-1 and TRBJ1-6, the full variable domain is SAVISQKPSRDICQRGTSLTIQCQVDSQVTMMFWYRQQPGQSLTLIATANQGSEATYESGFVIDKFPISRPNLTFSTLTVSNMSPEDSSIYLCSVTTGTLDSPLHFGNGTRLTVT.

The V call is TRBV5-4, the J call TRBJ1-5; D is ambiguous. The CDR3 covers 16 residues. V lost 4 bases to trimming and J lost 2 bases, with 16 bases between them. Looked up from germline, CDR1 is SGHNT and CDR2 is YYREEE (reference sequence). CDR3 coding DNA: TGTGCCAGCAGCCGATTTGCGGAAGGTGGCAATCAGCCCCAGCATTTT. Amino acid sequence: CASSRFAEGGNQPQHF.

V and J are TRBV5-1 and TRBJ1-3; TRBD1 agrees at 7 bases. The CDR3 covers 15 residues. V shed 4 bases, J shed 8 bases, and the junction held 12 bases outside the gene matches. Germline assignment: CDR1 SGHRS and CDR2 YFSETQ. CDR3 coding DNA: TGCGCCAGCAGCCCCTGGACAGGTGACGATGACACCATATATTTT. This codes for CASSPWTGDDDTIYF.

This chain connects TRBV2 to TRBJ2-1; D is perhaps TRBD1 (5 bases). The V end lost 4 bases, the J end lost 2 bases, and 9 bases lay between the germline ends. The CDR3 is 14 residues long. In germline, CDR1 is SNHLY, CDR2 FYNNEI. CDR3 nucleotide sequence: TGTGCCAGCAGTGGCGGACAAACCTACAATGAGCAGTTCTTC. The encoded protein is CASSGGQTYNEQFF.

The gene calls are TRBV5-8 and TRBJ2-7, with TRBD1 identical over 8 bases. The germline V gene has CDR1 SGHTS and CDR2 YDEGEE. The V gene end was trimmed by 3 bases and the J gene end by 0 bases; junction bases not matched to a gene: 11. This CDR3 has 17 amino acids. The DNA of the CDR3 is TGTGCCAGCAGCTCCTATAGGACAGGGCTGAGCTCCTACGAGCAGTACTTC. This translates into CASSSYRTGLSSYEQYF.

V is TRBV6-5 and J is TRBJ2-7; TRBD2 aligns across 12 bases. The germline V gene encodes CDR1 MNHEY and CDR2 SVGAGI. This CDR3 spans 15 amino acids. Trimming cost V 8 bases and J 0 bases; bases outside gene matches: 5. For the CDR3, the DNA is TGTGCCAGCTGTAGGACTAGCGGGAACTCCTACGAGCAGTACTTC. It yields the protein CASCRTSGNSYEQYF.

The chain uses TRBV7-8 and TRBJ2-3, with 9 bases lining up with TRBD1. Germline values: CDR1 SGHVS, CDR2 FQNEAQ. V was clipped by 7 bases and J by 3 bases; unmatched bases: 14. CDR3 size: 17 residues. This CDR3 reads CASNSRFVTGGTDTQYF. In DNA form, the CDR3 reads TGTGCCAGCAACTCTCGGTTCGTGACAGGGGGAACAGATACGCAGTATTTT.

The chain has TRBV7-9 and TRBJ2-5; maybe TRBD2 (6 bases). CDR1 SEHNR and CDR2 FQNEAQ come from the germline V gene (reference sequence). Trimming pared 4 bases from V and 5 bases from J, leaving 8 bases between. The CDR3 has 12 amino acids. CDR3 coding DNA: TGTGCCAGCAGCTCCGGGGGTGAGACCCAGTACTTC. This encodes CASSSGGETQYF.

The J gene is TRBJ2-7, the V gene TRBV10-3; possible D gene TRBD2, 7 bases. The germline CDR1 and CDR2 sequences are ENHRY and SYGVKD. The V and J ends lost 6 bases and 4 bases respectively, with 13 bases between them. This CDR3 has 13 residues. CDR3: CAISYGGLYEQYF. As DNA, the CDR3 is TGTGCCATCAGCTACGGGGGGCTATACGAGCAGTACTTC.

Details on this clone: This CDR3 is also generated by other DNA sequences in the sample. This chain connects TRBV4-3 to TRBJ2-5, with D unresolved. The CDR3 runs 14 residues. Germline-derived CDR1 and CDR2 are LGHNA and YSLEER. Trimming shortened V by 0 bases and J by 2 bases, and 7 bases separated the two germline ends. The CDR3 sequence is CASSQDSNQETQYF. CDR3 nucleotide sequence: TGCGCCAGCAGCCAAGATAGTAATCAAGAGACCCAGTACTTC.

The CDR3 DNA is TGTGCCAGCGGTCGACAGGGGACCACTGAAGCTTTCTTT. It translates to CASGRQGTTEAFF. The J gene is TRBJ1-1, the V gene TRBV6-5, with 8 positions matching TRBD1. The germline gives CDR1 MNHEY, CDR2 SVGAGI. J lost 4 bases, V lost 8 bases, and 6 bases had no gene match. The CDR3 has 13 amino acids.

This clone was observed once. Other nucleotide sequences in the sample specify the same CDR3. The rearrangement links TRBV3-1 (or the pseudogene TRBV3-2) to TRBJ2-5; no reliable D call. There are 14 residues in the CDR3. Looked up from germline, CDR1 is LGHDT and CDR2 is YNNKEL (reference sequence). Trimming left V 1 base short and J 2 bases short, with 8 bases between. Written as DNA, the CDR3 is TGTGCCAGCAGCCAAGGTACGGTGCAAGAGACCCAGTACTTC. It is translated as CASSQGTVQETQYF.

This clone was observed a few times. CDR3 region: CASSKGAGQGYGYTF. The CDR3 DNA reads as TGTGCCAGCAGCAAAGGGGCAGGGCAGGGATATGGCTACACCTTC. The chain employs TRBV21-1 and TRBJ1-2; the D segment call TRBD1 is taken from the table without a DNA check. TRBV21-1 is a listed pseudogene. The CDR3 is made up of 15 amino acids.

The chain is built from TRBV24-1 and TRBJ1-2; D is ambiguous. CDR1 and CDR2 from the germline V gene are KGHDR and SFDVKD. The CDR3 contains 13 residues. The germline V and J ends were trimmed by 2 bases and 2 bases, with 5 bases remaining between them. The CDR3 sequence is CATSDSNNYGYTF. CDR3 sequence (DNA): TGTGCCACCAGTGATTCGAACAACTATGGCTACACCTTC.

This chain uses TRBV4-1 with TRBJ2-5; the D gene is possibly TRBD2 (5 bases). V shed 1 base and J shed 6 bases, with 18 bases lying between them. Germline CDR1 MGHRA, CDR2 YSYEKL. The CDR3 is 16 residues long. CDR3 sequence (DNA): TGCGCCAGCAGCCAAGGTTCGGGGTCTGAGTTTAAGACCCAGTACTTC. Amino acid sequence: CASSQGSGSEFKTQYF.